This TCR beta chain appears in the sequencing data of a study of spatial heterogeneity in lung cancer. General observations from the study: Intratumoral expanded alpha and beta TCR counts were found to track tumor mutation counts.

This clonotype is labeled as medium-sized. Its antigen is not identified. Germline values: CDR1 SGHVS, CDR2 FQNEAQ. CDR3 length: 17 amino acids. V was pared by 1 base and J by 2 bases, with 12 bases between. A single record per CDR3 protein comes from TCRdb applying MiXCR to the 5' RACE reads. The sample lists 3,500 to 5,000 distinct CDR3 sequences; 30% to 45% were seen once. Time point: sample taken at primary tumor resection. Here the sequenced sample was lung tumor tissue, taken at surgery. The receptor comes from a male donor with early-stage non-small cell lung cancer. The genes are TRBV7-8 and TRBJ2-6; D remains ambiguous. CDR3 sequence reads: CASSLGLGSTGANVLTF. CDR3 DNA sequence: TGTGCCAGCAGCTTAGGTCTGGGAAGTACTGGGGCCAACGTCCTGACTTTC.